The next 30 T cell receptor beta chains were all read from a single sample in a study of T cell responses to AZD1222 COVID-19 vaccine listed by TCRdb under 2021. The label giving this sample's time point can be read as: baseline before first vaccination. Preparation of the library involved the immunoSEQ multiplex PCR assay. Entries here come from immuneACCESS through TCRdb and include only in-frame sequences with V and J called. Some clones fail to appear in such tables; in the studies checked, an unresolved V gene covers under half of the shortfall, and the cause of the remainder is unknown. This sample gives tens of thousands of clones in total; roughly 87% of them show up just once. The biggest ten clones account for nearly 25% of the sample. This sample comprised peripheral blood, obtained on day 0 of AZD1222 vaccination. The receptors stem from an adult in good health.

The CDR3 nucleotides are TGTGCCAGCAGCTTAGAGGAAGGGGAGAAAGAAAAACTGTTTTTT. It translates to CASSLEEGEKEKLFF. V is TRBV7-2 and J is TRBJ1-4, with TRBD1 as a possible D gene (5 bases). The CDR3 contains 15 residues. Germline CDR1 SGHTA, CDR2 FQGNSA. The ends were cut back, 1 base at V and 8 bases at J, with 14 bases in the middle.

The chain combines TRBV18 with TRBJ1-4; 8 nucleotides match TRBD1. Trimming at V came to 3 bases and at J to 7 bases, leaving 10 bases not matched to a gene. This CDR3 contains 16 residues. Germline assignment: CDR1 KGHSH and CDR2 LQKENI. The CDR3 DNA reads TGTGCCAGCTCACCTCCCTTCGGGACAGGACCTGAAAAACTGTTTTTT. Protein: CASSPPFGTGPEKLFF.

This clone was seen only once. The rearrangement uses TRBV5-4 and TRBJ1-1; TRBD1 is a possible D gene (5 bases). The V end was cut by 4 bases, the J end by 1 base, with 14 bases between. Per germline, CDR1 SGHNT and CDR2 YYREEE (reference sequence). This CDR3 contains 15 residues. CDR3 sequence reads: CASSHPSGGNTEAFF. The CDR3 DNA reads TGTGCCAGCAGCCACCCCTCTGGGGGGAACACTGAAGCTTTCTTT.

This clone was seen only a few times. The J gene is TRBJ2-5, the V gene TRBV5-1, with D possibly being TRBD2 (6 bases). Germline CDR1 reads SGHRS; CDR2 reads YFSETQ. V lost 0 bases and J 2 bases, leaving 8 bases between the germline ends. The CDR3 has 14 residues. CDR3 amino acids: CASSLAGGQETQYF. CDR3 nucleotides: TGCGCCAGCAGCTTGGCCGGAGGGCAAGAGACCCAGTACTTC.

This chain joins TRBV9 and TRBJ1-3; no clear D gene. The ends were cut back, 0 bases at V and 1 base at J, with 11 bases in the middle. Germline CDR1 is SGDLS and CDR2 is YYNGEE. The CDR3 sequence is 16 residues long. In nucleotides, the CDR3 is TGTGCCAGCAGCGTAGGAGGACTCTTATCTGGAAACACCATATATTTT. It encodes CASSVGGLLSGNTIYF. Complete variable domain (other parts from reference TRBV9 and TRBJ1-3): DSGVTQTPKHLITATGQRVTLRCSPRSGDLSVYWYQQSLDQGLQFLIQYYNGEERAKGNILERFSAQQFPDLHSELNLSSLELGDSALYFCASSVGGLLSGNTIYFGEGSWLTVV.

The rearrangement joins TRBV7-9 to TRBJ2-7, with D hard to call. Germline assignment: CDR1 SEHNR and CDR2 FQNEAQ (reference sequence). CDR3 length: 16 amino acids. V was shortened by 5 bases and J by 0 bases, with 17 bases between the two germline ends. The chain's CDR3 is CASSLHLGSSSYEQYF. CDR3 nucleotides: TGTGCCAGCAGCCTCCACCTCGGGTCCTCCTCCTACGAGCAGTACTTC.

The V call is TRBV7-2, the J call TRBJ1-6; 8 nucleotides line up with TRBD1. CDR1 and CDR2 from the germline V gene are SGHTA and FQGNSA. The trim removed 5 bases at V and 3 bases at J, leaving 3 bases unmatched. This CDR3 region has 15 residues. In DNA form, the CDR3 reads TGTGCCAGCAGCCTGACAGGGGACTATAATTCACCCCTCCACTTT. Protein sequence: CASSLTGDYNSPLHF.

The CDR3 sequence: CASRVQGATEAFF. The CDR3 DNA is TGTGCCAGCAGGGTACAGGGGGCCACTGAAGCTTTCTTT. The rearrangement joins TRBV28 to TRBJ1-1; TRBD1 matches 9 bases. The V segment lost 6 bases and the J segment 4 bases; nucleotides outside the gene matches: 3. From germline, CDR1 is MDHEN and CDR2 SYDVKM. The CDR3 length is 13 residues.

For the CDR3, the DNA is TGTGCCAGTAGGTATAGGGGACTTGGTTCCTACGAGCAGTACTTC. As protein: CASRYRGLGSYEQYF. The V gene is TRBV19, the J gene TRBJ2-7; tentatively, D is TRBD2 (6 bases). The CDR3 has 15 amino acids. Deletions cut 6 bases from V and 1 base from J, with 16 bases between. Germline-derived CDR1 and CDR2 are LNHDA and SQIVND (reference sequence). Complete variable domain (other parts from reference TRBV19 and TRBJ2-7): DGGITQSPKYLFRKEGQNVTLSCEQNLNHDAMYWYRQDPGQGLRLIYYSQIVNDFQKGDIAEGYSVSREKKESFPLTVTSAQKNPTAFYLCASRYRGLGSYEQYFGPGTRLTVT.

CDR3 loop: CASSQGWSNEQFF. The CDR3 coding sequence is TGTGCCAGCAGCCAAGGATGGAGCAATGAGCAGTTCTTC. The gene calls are TRBV3-1 (or the pseudogene TRBV3-2) and TRBJ2-1; the D is unclear. The CDR3 runs 13 residues. Germline CDR1 LGHDT, CDR2 YNNKEL (reference sequence). Trimming left V 1 base short and J 6 bases short, with 7 bases between.

This chain links TRBV11-2 with TRBJ1-1; D ambiguous. V was pared by 3 bases and J by 5 bases, with 7 bases between. The germline V gene encodes CDR1 SGHAT and CDR2 FQNNGV. The length of the CDR3 is 12 residues. CDR3 loop: CASSFEFTEAFF. In nucleotides, the CDR3 is TGTGCCAGCAGCTTCGAGTTTACTGAAGCTTTCTTT.

The chain joins TRBV21-1 to TRBJ1-4. TRBV21-1 is noted as a pseudogene. The CDR3 totals 14 residues. CDR3 sequence reads: CASIRPKGGEKLFF. As DNA, the CDR3 is TGTGCCAGCATCCGGCCTAAGGGTGGAGAAAAACTGTTTTTT.

The gene calls are TRBV6-2 or TRBV6-3 and TRBJ2-7, with TRBD2 identical over 7 bases. There are 14 residues in the CDR3. V lost 3 bases and J lost 4; bases outside the gene matches: 6. CDR1 MNHEY and CDR2 SVGEGT come from the germline V gene. CDR3 loop: CASSYWPSGYEQYF. In DNA form, the CDR3 reads TGTGCCAGCAGTTATTGGCCTAGCGGTTACGAGCAGTACTTC.

The chain employs TRBV4-1 and TRBJ1-1; D unclear. Germline V gene lookup returns CDR1 MGHRA and CDR2 YSYEKL. The CDR3 totals 15 residues. The V end lost 4 bases, the J end lost 1 base, and 13 bases lay between the germline ends. The CDR3 reads CASSPQVNGNTEAFF. CDR3 nucleotide sequence: TGCGCCAGCAGCCCGCAGGTCAATGGGAACACTGAAGCTTTCTTT.

Details on this clone: One base away lies a much larger clone, so this may be a sequencing read error. This rearrangement joins TRBV6-4 to TRBJ2-1; D remains unclear. Germline V lookup: CDR1 MRHNA, CDR2 SNTAGT. The CDR3 runs to 13 residues. The V and J ends lost 0 bases and 3 bases respectively, with 3 bases between them. The CDR3: CASSDSDYNEQFF. The CDR3 nucleotides read TGTGCCAGCAGTGACTCGGACTACAATGAGCAGTTCTTC.

This chain links TRBV10-3 with TRBJ2-5, with D perhaps TRBD1 (6 bases). CDR1 is ENHRY and CDR2 is SYGVKD in the germline V gene. V gave up 4 bases and J gave up 5 bases, with 11 bases separating them. The length of the CDR3 is 13 residues. This CDR3 is CAISAGQLETQYF. In nucleotides, the CDR3 is TGTGCCATCAGTGCCGGACAGCTGGAGACCCAGTACTTC.

J is TRBJ1-6 and V is TRBV5-1; D not certain. The CDR3 runs 15 residues. The germline gives CDR1 SGHRS, CDR2 YFSETQ. The V end was cut by 0 bases, the J end by 5 bases, with 9 bases between. The CDR3 DNA sequence: TGCGCCAGCAGCTTGGACGTGGGTGATAATTCACCCCTCCACTTT. The encoded protein is CASSLDVGDNSPLHF.

The V call is TRBV24-1, the J call TRBJ1-2; tentatively, D is TRBD1 (5 bases). This CDR3 comprises 14 residues. Trimming took off 7 bases at V and 4 bases at J, with 15 bases between the two ends. CDR1 KGHDR and CDR2 SFDVKD come from the germline V gene. CDR3: CATRDRAGSYGYTF. The CDR3 nucleotides are TGTGCCACCAGAGACAGAGCAGGATCCTATGGCTACACCTTC.

On this clone itself: The sample carries other DNA sequences with the same CDR3. J is TRBJ1-2 and V is TRBV9; D not certain. V lost 4 bases, J lost 7 bases, and 11 bases lay in between. Germline V gene data show CDR1 as SGDLS and CDR2 as YYNGEE. This CDR3 comprises 12 residues. CDR3 sequence (DNA): TGTGCCAGCAGCACGGGAGGGTTTGGCTACACCTTC. This translates into CASSTGGFGYTF.

The rearrangement uses TRBV2 and TRBJ1-5, with 8 bases lining up with TRBD1. Germline V gives CDR1 SNHLY, CDR2 FYNNEI. The trim removed 8 bases at V and 3 bases at J, leaving 3 bases unmatched. The CDR3 runs to 13 residues. As DNA, the CDR3 is TGTGCCAGCCGGGACAGGCTCAATCAGCCCCAGCATTTT. Its translation: CASRDRLNQPQHF.

This chain connects TRBV29-1 to TRBJ2-7; D might be TRBD1 (6 bases). Germline CDR1 SQVTM, CDR2 ANQGSEA. This CDR3 has 14 residues. Trimming shortened V by 6 bases and J by 2 bases, and 17 bases separated the two germline ends. The CDR3 region is CSVSRDTNTYEQYF. CDR3 nucleotides: TGCAGCGTAAGCCGGGACACCAACACCTACGAGCAGTACTTC.

The J gene is TRBJ1-2, the V gene TRBV4-2; D is unresolved. The CDR3 totals 15 residues. Germline assignment: CDR1 LGHNA and CDR2 YNFKEQ. Trimming shortened V by 2 bases and J by 4 bases, and 14 bases separated the two germline ends. DNA for the CDR3: TGTGCCAGCAGCCAACCGGACGGAACGCCCTATGGCTACACCTTC. It codes for CASSQPDGTPYGYTF.

The CDR3 loop is CASSLNGRLGKGEKLFF. The CDR3 nucleotides read TGTGCCAGCAGCTTAAACGGTCGGCTTGGGAAAGGCGAAAAACTGTTTTTT. J is TRBJ1-4 and V is TRBV7-3; D call uncertain. In germline, CDR1 is SGHTA, CDR2 FQGTGA. The CDR3 is made up of 17 amino acids. V was shortened by 1 base and J by 8 bases, with 20 bases between the two germline ends.

The V call is TRBV5-1, the J call TRBJ1-2; TRBD1 agrees at 7 bases. CDR3 length equals 14 residues. The ends lost 4 bases at V and 4 bases at J; junction bases unmatched: 7. CDR1 and CDR2 from the germline V gene are SGHRS and YFSETQ. The CDR3 protein is CASSLSQGGYGYTF. Here the CDR3 DNA reads TGCGCCAGCAGCCTATCCCAGGGGGGCTATGGCTACACCTTC.

The chain has TRBV7-2 and TRBJ2-5, with a possible D match to TRBD1 (6 bases). Trimming pared 1 base from V and 5 bases from J, leaving 11 bases between. Germline V gives CDR1 SGHTA, CDR2 FQGNSA. The CDR3 has 14 amino acids. DNA for the CDR3: TGTGCCAGCAGCTTAGATGGGGGCGCGGAGACCCAGTACTTC. Its translation: CASSLDGGAETQYF.

V gene TRBV2 combines with J gene TRBJ1-2; perhaps TRBD1 as D (5 bases). V lost 2 bases and J 7 bases, leaving 14 bases between the germline ends. This CDR3 comprises 14 residues. CDR1 and CDR2 (germline): SNHLY, FYNNEI. The CDR3 coding sequence is TGTGCCAGCAGTGAACGGGGGGAGGTTCGTGGCTACACCTTC. Residues: CASSERGEVRGYTF. The variable domain in full, completed from reference TRBV2 and TRBJ1-2, reads EPEVTQTPSHQVTQMGQEVILRCVPISNHLYFYWYRQILGQKVEFLVSFYNNEISEKSEIFDDQFSVERPDGSNFTLKIRSTKLEDSAMYFCASSERGEVRGYTFGSGTRLTVV.

V gene TRBV6-5 combines with J gene TRBJ2-5; D gene unclear. Between the trimmed V and J ends, which lost 8 bases and 6 bases, there was a span of 22 bases. The CDR3 totals 15 residues. Germline CDR1 MNHEY, CDR2 SVGAGI. This CDR3 is CASPRDRQVSKTQYF. As DNA, the CDR3 is TGTGCCAGCCCACGAGACCGACAAGTTTCAAAGACCCAGTACTTC.

As to this clone: Its ends do not fully match the called genes, so a read error is possible. This chain connects TRBV7-7 to TRBJ2-7; D possibly corresponds to TRBD1 (6 bases). Germline CDR1 is SSHAT and CDR2 is FNYEAQ (reference sequence). The CDR3 runs to 13 residues. CDR3 region: CASSLAGAYEQYF. CDR3 DNA: TGTGCTAGCAGCTTAGCAGGGGCCTACGAGCAGTACTTC.

The chain links TRBV25-1 to TRBJ1-5; no clear D gene. The CDR3 loop spans 11 amino acids. The germline CDR1 and CDR2 sequences are MGHDK and SYGVNS. CDR3 loop: CARVGNQPQHF. The CDR3 nucleotides are TGTGCTAGGGTCGGAAATCAGCCCCAGCATTTT. Complete variable domain (other parts from reference TRBV25-1 and TRBJ1-5): EADIYQTPRYLVIGTGKKITLECSQTMGHDKMYWYQQDPGMELHLIHYSYGVNSTEKGDLSSESTVSRIRTEHFPLTLESARPSHTSQYLCARVGNQPQHFGDGTRLSIL.

The chain has TRBV19 and TRBJ1-6; 9 nucleotides line up with TRBD1. With V trimmed by 3 bases and J by 10 bases, 4 bases remained unmatched. CDR3 length equals 14 residues. Germline V gives CDR1 LNHDA, CDR2 SQIVND (reference sequence). CDR3 DNA: TGTGCCAGTAGTATGGACAGGGGAGAGTCACCCCTCCACTTT. The encoded protein is CASSMDRGESPLHF. The whole variable domain, remainder taken from reference TRBV19 and TRBJ1-6, is DGGITQSPKYLFRKEGQNVTLSCEQNLNHDAMYWYRQDPGQGLRLIYYSQIVNDFQKGDIAEGYSVSREKKESFPLTVTSAQKNPTAFYLCASSMDRGESPLHFGNGTRLTVT.